This TCR beta chain was sequenced for a study of cytomegalovirus exposure and HLA in healthy donors. About the study: Early released data had tens of millions of unique TCRs, all coming from HLA-typed donors.

With regard to this clone: Antigen: not known.

Study outcomes and limitations: The number of N-insertions in an Asian-associated ancestry cluster was reportedly below the approximately 680-donor mean in a later analysis. Researchers reported in a later analysis that a missense DCLRE1C variant was tied to TCR beta V- and J-gene trimming.

CDR3 size: 17 residues. Germline assignment: CDR1 SGDLS and CDR2 YYNGEE. V lost 7 bases, J lost 3 bases, and 8 bases stayed unmatched. PCR used 60 Vbeta primers and 13 Jbeta primers. The method was immunoSEQ multiplex PCR; TCRdb's version includes in-frame clones alone and lacks a portion of them. Of 130,000 to 150,000 clones in the sample, about 70% were seen once. This TCR was sampled from a woman aged 40 to 49 in good health and CMV-seronegative. The rearrangement uses TRBV9 and TRBJ2-6; TRBD2 matches 12 bases. Sequences were obtained from PBMCs. CDR3 loop: CASRASGGALGANVLTF. DNA of the CDR3: TGTGCCAGCCGGGCTAGCGGGGGGGCCCTTGGGGCCAACGTCCTGACTTTC. Filled out from reference TRBV9 and TRBJ2-6, the complete variable domain reads DSGVTQTPKHLITATGQRVTLRCSPRSGDLSVYWYQQSLDQGLQFLIQYYNGEERAKGNILERFSAQQFPDLHSELNLSSLELGDSALYFCASRASGGALGANVLTFGAGSRLTVL.